This T cell receptor (beta chain) was obtained from a study of T cells in Graves' hyperthyroidism and ophthalmopathy. About the study: Peripheral blood was obtained at initial diagnosis, preceding any treatment.

It was RNA transcripts that yielded the amplified TCR beta CDR3 regions. Using the HTBI primer set, a first-round RT-PCR was run on the TCR CDR3. TCRdb reprocessed the multiplex PCR reads via MiXCR and lists one record per CDR3 protein. The sample consists of some 510,000 distinct CDR3 sequences, under 25% of them appearing once. This CDR3 is built from 15 residues. Trimming pared 5 bases from V and 5 bases from J, leaving 18 bases between. From germline, CDR1 is MNHEY and CDR2 SMNVEV (reference sequence). Patients counted as stable if ophthalmopathy did not develop within 18 months. Subjects aged 18 to 65 presented with newly diagnosed hyperthyroidism of less than 2 months' duration. Each diagnosis drew on symptoms, thyroxine, TRAb, thyroid ultrasound and orbital computed tomography findings. This clonotype showed up many times.

The sequence came from a man between 18 and 35 years old with Graves' hyperthyroidism. The source material was blood. V gene TRBV27 combines with J gene TRBJ1-1; tentative D call: TRBD1 (5 bases). The CDR3 DNA reads TGTGCCAGCAGTCCCCTGATGGGGGGAGGGACTGAAGCTTTCTTT. The encoded protein is CASSPLMGGGTEAFF.